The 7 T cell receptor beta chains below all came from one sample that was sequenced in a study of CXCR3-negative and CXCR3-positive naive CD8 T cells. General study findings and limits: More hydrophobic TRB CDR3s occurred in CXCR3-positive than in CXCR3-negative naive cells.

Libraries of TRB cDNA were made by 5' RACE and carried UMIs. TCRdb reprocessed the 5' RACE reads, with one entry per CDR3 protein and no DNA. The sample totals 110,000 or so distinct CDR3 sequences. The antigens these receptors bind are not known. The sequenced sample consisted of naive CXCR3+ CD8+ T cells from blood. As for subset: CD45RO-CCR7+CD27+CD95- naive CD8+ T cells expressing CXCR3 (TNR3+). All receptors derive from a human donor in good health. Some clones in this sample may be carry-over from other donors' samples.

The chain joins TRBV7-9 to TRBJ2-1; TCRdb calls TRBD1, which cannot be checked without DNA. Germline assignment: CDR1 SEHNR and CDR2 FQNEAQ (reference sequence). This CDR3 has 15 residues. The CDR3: CASSSTQGGLNEQFF. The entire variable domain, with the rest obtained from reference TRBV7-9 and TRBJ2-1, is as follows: DTGVSQNPRHKITKRGQNVTFRCDPISEHNRLYWYRQTLGQGPEFLTYFQNEAQLEKSRLLSDRFSAERPKGSFSTLEIQRTEQGDSAMYLCASSSTQGGLNEQFFGPGTRLTVL.

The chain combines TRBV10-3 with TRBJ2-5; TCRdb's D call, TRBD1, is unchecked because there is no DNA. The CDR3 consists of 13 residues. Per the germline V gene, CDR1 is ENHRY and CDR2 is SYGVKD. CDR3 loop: CAISSGTGETQYF.

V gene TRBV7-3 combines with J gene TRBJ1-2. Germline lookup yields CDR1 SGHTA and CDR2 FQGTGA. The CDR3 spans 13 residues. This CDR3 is CASSPSLSGGYTF.

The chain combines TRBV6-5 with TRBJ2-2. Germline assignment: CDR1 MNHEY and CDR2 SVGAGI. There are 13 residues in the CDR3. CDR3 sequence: CASSYSTTGELFF.

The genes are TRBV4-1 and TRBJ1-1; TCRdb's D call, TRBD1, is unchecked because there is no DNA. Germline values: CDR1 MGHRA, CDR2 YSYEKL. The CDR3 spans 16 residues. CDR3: CASSSGTGLFNTEAFF.

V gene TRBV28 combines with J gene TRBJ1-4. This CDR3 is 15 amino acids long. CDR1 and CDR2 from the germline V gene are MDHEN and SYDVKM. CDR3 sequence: CASSPPRELNEKLFF.

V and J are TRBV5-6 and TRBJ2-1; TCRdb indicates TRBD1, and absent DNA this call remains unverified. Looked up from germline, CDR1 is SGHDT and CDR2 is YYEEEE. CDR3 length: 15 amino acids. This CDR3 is CASSPGGGAYNEQFF.